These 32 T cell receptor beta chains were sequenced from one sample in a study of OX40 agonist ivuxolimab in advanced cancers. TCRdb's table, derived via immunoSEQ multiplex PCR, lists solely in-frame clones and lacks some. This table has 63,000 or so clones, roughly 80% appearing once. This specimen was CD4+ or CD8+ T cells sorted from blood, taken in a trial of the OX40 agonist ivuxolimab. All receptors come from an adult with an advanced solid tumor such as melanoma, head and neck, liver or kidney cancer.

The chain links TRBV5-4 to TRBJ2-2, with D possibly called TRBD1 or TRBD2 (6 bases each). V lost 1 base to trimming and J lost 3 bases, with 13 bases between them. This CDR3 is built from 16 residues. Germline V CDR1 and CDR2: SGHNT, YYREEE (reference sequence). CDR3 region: CASSLTGAADTGELFF. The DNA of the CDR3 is TGTGCCAGCAGCTTGACGGGGGCGGCGGACACCGGGGAGCTGTTTTTT. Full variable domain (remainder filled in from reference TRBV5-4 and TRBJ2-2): ETGVTQSPTHLIKTRGQQVTLRCSSQSGHNTVSWYQQALGQGPQFIFQYYREEENGRGNFPPRFSGLQFPNYSSELNVNALELDDSALYLCASSLTGAADTGELFFGEGSRLTVL.

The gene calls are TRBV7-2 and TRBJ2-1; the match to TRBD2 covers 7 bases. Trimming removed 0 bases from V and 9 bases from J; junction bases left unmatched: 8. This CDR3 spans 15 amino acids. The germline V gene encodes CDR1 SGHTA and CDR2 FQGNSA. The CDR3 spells CASSLALAKNTEQFF. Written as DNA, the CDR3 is TGTGCCAGCAGCTTAGCACTAGCGAAGAACACTGAGCAGTTCTTC.

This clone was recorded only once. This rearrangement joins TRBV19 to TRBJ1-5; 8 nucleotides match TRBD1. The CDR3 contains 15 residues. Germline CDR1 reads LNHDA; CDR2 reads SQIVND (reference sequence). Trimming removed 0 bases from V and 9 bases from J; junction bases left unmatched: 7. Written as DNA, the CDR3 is TGTGCCAGTAGTATAGATGGTACAGGGGGATGGCCCCAGCATTTT. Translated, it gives CASSIDGTGGWPQHF.

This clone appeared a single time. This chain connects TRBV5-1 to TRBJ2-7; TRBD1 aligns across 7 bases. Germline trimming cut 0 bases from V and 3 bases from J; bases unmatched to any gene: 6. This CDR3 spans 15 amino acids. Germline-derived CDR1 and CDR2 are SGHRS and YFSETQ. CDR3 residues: CASSLGGQALYEQYF. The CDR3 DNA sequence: TGCGCCAGCAGCTTGGGAGGACAGGCACTCTACGAGCAGTACTTC. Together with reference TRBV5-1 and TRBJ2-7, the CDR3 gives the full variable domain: KAGVTQTPRYLIKTRGQQVTLSCSPISGHRSVSWYQQTPGQGLQFLFEYFSETQRNKGNFPGRFSGRQFSNSRSEMNVSTLELGDSALYLCASSLGGQALYEQYFGPGTRLTVT.

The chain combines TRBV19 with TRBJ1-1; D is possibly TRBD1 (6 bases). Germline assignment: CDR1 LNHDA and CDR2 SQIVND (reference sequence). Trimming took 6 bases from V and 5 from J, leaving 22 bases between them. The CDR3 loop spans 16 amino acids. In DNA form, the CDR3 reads TGTGCCAGTAGGGATCCTCGGGGGGCGCGTGAAACTGAAGCTTTCTTT. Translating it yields CASRDPRGARETEAFF.

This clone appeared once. The CDR3 bases are TGTGCCAGCAGCTTGGGGGCGCCCACTGAAGCTTTCTTT. This encodes CASSLGAPTEAFF. The chain employs TRBV7-6 and TRBJ1-1; possible D gene TRBD1, 6 bases. V lost 3 bases and J 4 bases, leaving 9 bases between the germline ends. The CDR3 has 13 residues. From germline, CDR1 is SGHVS and CDR2 FNYEAQ.

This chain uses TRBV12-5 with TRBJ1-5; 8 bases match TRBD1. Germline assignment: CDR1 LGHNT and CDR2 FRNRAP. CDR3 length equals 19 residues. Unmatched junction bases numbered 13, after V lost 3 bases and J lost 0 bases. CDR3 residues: CASGLPGQGGYYSNQPQHF. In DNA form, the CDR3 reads TGTGCTAGTGGTTTACCAGGACAGGGCGGCTATTATAGCAATCAGCCCCAGCATTTT. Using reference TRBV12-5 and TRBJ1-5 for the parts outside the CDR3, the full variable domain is DARVTQTPRHKVTEMGQEVTMRCQPILGHNTVFWYRQTMMQGLELLAYFRNRAPLDDSGMPKDRFSAEMPDATLATLKIQPSEPRDSAVYFCASGLPGQGGYYSNQPQHFGDGTRLSIL.

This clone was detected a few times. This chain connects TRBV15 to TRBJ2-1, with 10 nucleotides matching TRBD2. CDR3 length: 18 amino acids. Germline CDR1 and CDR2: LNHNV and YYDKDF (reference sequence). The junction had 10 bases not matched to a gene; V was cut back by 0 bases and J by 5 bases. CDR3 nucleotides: TGTGCCACCAGCAGAGATCAGAAGCGGGGGGGCCTCAACAATGAGCAGTTCTTC. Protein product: CATSRDQKRGGLNNEQFF.

CDR3 sequence reads: CASSPQGDPTDTQYF. The CDR3 DNA reads TGTGCCAGCAGTCCCCAGGGGGACCCCACAGATACGCAGTATTTT. The J gene is TRBJ2-3, the V gene TRBV27; 7 bases agree with TRBD1. The trim removed 5 bases at V and 2 bases at J, leaving 7 bases unmatched. Germline loops: CDR1 MNHEY, CDR2 SMNVEV (reference sequence). The CDR3 extends over 15 amino acids.

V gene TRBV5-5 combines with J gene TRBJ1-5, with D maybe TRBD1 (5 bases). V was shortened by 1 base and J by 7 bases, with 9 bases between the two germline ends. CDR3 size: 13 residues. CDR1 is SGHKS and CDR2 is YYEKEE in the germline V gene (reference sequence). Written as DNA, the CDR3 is TGTGCCAGCAGCTTGTGGGGGGAGCAGCCCCAGCATTTT. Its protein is CASSLWGEQPQHF.

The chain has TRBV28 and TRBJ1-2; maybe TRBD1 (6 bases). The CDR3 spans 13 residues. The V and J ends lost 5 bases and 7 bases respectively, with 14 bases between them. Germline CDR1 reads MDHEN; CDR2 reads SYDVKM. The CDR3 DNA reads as TGTGCCAGCAGTCCCGACAGGCTCTTTGGCTACACCTTC. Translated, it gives CASSPDRLFGYTF.

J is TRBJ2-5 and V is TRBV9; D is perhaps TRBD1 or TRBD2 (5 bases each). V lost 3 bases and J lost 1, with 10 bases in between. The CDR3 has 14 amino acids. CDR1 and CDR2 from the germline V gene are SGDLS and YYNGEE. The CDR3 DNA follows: TGTGCCAGCAGCGCACCCGGGGCCCAAGAGACCCAGTACTTC. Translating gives CASSAPGAQETQYF.

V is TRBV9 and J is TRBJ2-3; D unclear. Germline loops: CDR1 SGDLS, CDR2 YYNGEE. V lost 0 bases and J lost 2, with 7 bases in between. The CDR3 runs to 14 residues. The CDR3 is CASSVVSLTDTQYF. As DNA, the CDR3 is TGTGCCAGCAGCGTAGTTTCCCTCACAGATACGCAGTATTTT.

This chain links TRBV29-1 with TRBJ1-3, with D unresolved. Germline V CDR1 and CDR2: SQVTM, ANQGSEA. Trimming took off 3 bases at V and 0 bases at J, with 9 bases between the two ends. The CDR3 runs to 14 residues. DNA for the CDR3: TGCAGCGTTGAGTCCGGGTTCTCTGGAAACACCATATATTTT. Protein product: CSVESGFSGNTIYF.

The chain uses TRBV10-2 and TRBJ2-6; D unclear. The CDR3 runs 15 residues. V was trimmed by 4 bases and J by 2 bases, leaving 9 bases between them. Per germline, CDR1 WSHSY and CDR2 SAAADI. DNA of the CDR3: TGCGCCAGCAGTGCGGGTAGGGCTGGGGCCAACGTCCTGACTTTC. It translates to CASSAGRAGANVLTF.

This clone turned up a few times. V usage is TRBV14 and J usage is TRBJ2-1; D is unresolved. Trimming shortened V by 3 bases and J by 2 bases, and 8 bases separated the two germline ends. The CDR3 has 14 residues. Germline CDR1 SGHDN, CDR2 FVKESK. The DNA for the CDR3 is TGTGCCAGCAGCCAGAGTAGTCCCTACAATGAGCAGTTCTTC. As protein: CASSQSSPYNEQFF.

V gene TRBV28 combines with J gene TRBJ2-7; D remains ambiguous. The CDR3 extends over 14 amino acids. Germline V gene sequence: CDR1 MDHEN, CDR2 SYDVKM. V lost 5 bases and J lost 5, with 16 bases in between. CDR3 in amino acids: CASSPRTPLHEQYF. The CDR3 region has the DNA TGTGCCAGCAGTCCGCGGACCCCCCTGCACGAGCAGTACTTC.

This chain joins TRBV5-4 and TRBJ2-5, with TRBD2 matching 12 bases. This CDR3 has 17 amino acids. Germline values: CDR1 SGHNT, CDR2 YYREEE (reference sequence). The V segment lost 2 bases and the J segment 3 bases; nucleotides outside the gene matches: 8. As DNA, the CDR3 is TGTGCCAGCAGCTTTGGGCTAGCGGGGGGGCCCGAAGAGACCCAGTACTTC. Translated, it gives CASSFGLAGGPEETQYF.

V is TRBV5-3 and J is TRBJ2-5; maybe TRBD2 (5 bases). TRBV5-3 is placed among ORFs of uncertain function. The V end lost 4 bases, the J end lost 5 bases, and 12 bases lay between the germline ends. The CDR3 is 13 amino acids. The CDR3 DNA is TGTGCCAGAAGCGAAGACGGCGGGGAGACCCAGTACTTC. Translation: CARSEDGGETQYF.

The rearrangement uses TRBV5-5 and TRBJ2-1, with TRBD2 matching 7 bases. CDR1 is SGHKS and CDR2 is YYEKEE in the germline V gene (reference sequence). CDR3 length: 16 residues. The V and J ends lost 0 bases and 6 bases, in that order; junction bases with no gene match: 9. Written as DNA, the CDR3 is TGTGCCAGCAGCTTGGTTGTTGGGGGGGTTAGCAATGAGCAGTTCTTC. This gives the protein CASSLVVGGVSNEQFF. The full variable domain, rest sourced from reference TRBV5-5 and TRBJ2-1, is DAGVTQSPTHLIKTRGQQVTLRCSPISGHKSVSWYQQVLGQGPQFIFQYYEKEERGRGNFPDRFSARQFPNYSSELNVNALLLGDSALYLCASSLVVGGVSNEQFFGPGTRLTVL.

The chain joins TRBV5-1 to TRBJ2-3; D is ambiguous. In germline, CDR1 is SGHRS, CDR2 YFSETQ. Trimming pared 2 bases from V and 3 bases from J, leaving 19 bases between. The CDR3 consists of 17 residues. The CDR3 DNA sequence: TGCGCCAGCAGCTTTTCAGGTCGGGCGGCGAGTACAGATACGCAGTATTTT. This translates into CASSFSGRAASTDTQYF. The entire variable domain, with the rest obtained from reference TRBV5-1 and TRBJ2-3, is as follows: KAGVTQTPRYLIKTRGQQVTLSCSPISGHRSVSWYQQTPGQGLQFLFEYFSETQRNKGNFPGRFSGRQFSNSRSEMNVSTLELGDSALYLCASSFSGRAASTDTQYFGPGTRLTVL.

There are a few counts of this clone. The CDR3 reads CAWTQGNSPLHF. The DNA for the CDR3 is TGTGCCTGGACTCAGGGCAATTCACCCCTCCACTTT. The chain has TRBV30 and TRBJ1-6; tentative D call: TRBD1 (5 bases). V gave up 4 bases and J gave up 7 bases, with 8 bases separating them. The CDR3 contains 12 residues. The germline V gene has CDR1 GTSNPN and CDR2 SVGIG (reference sequence).

The CDR3 sequence: CASRVNWQGVSEQYF. CDR3 DNA: TGTGCCAGCAGGGTCAACTGGCAGGGTGTCAGCGAGCAGTACTTC. The chain combines TRBV6-1 with TRBJ2-7, with D perhaps matching TRBD1 (5 bases). Germline CDR1 MNHNS, CDR2 SASEGT. V was clipped by 6 bases and J by 6 bases, with 21 bases between them. The CDR3 runs 15 residues.

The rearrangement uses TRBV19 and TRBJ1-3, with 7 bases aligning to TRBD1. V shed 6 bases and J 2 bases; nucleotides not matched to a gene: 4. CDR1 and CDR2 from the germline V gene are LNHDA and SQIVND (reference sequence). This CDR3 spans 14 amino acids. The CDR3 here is CASRHGQAGNTIYF. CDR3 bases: TGTGCCAGTAGACACGGACAGGCTGGAAACACCATATATTTT.

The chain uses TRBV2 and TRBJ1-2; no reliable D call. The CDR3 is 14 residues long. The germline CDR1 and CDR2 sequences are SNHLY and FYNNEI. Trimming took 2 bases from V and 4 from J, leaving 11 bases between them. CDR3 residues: CASSELIRGYGYTF. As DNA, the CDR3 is TGTGCCAGCAGTGAACTGATTCGCGGCTATGGCTACACCTTC. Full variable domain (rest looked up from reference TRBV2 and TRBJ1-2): EPEVTQTPSHQVTQMGQEVILRCVPISNHLYFYWYRQILGQKVEFLVSFYNNEISEKSEIFDDQFSVERPDGSNFTLKIRSTKLEDSAMYFCASSELIRGYGYTFGSGTRLTVV.

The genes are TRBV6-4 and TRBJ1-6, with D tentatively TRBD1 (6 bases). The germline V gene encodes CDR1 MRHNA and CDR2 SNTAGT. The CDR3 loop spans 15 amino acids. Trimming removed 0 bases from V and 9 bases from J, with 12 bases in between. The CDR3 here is CASSDSGGWGSPLHF. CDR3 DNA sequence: TGTGCCAGCAGTGACTCCGGGGGCTGGGGTTCACCCCTCCACTTT.

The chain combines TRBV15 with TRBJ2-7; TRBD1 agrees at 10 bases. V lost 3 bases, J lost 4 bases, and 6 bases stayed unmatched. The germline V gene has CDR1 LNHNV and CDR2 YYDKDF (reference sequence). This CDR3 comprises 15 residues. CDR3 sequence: CATSSRDRGPYEQYF. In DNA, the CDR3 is TGTGCCACCAGCAGCCGAGACAGGGGGCCATACGAGCAGTACTTC.

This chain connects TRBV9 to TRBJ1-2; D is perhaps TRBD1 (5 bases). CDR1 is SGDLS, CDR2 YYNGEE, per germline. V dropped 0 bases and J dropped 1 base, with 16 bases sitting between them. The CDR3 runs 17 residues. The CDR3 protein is CASSVGLRGTDNYGYTF. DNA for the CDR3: TGTGCCAGCAGCGTAGGACTTCGGGGGACTGATAACTATGGCTACACCTTC. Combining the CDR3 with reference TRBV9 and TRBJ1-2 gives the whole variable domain DSGVTQTPKHLITATGQRVTLRCSPRSGDLSVYWYQQSLDQGLQFLIQYYNGEERAKGNILERFSAQQFPDLHSELNLSSLELGDSALYFCASSVGLRGTDNYGYTFGSGTRLTVV.

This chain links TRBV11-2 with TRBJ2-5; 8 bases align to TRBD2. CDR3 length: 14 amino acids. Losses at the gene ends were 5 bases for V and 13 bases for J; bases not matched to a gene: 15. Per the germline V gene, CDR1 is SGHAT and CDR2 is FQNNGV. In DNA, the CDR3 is TGTGCCAGCAGCCCCGGGGCGGGGGGTGGTACGCGGTACTTC. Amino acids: CASSPGAGGGTRYF.

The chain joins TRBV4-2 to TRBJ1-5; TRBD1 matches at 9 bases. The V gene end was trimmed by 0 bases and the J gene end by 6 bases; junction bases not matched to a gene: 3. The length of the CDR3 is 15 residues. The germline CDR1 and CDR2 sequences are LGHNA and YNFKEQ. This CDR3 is CASSQDGDRAQPQHF. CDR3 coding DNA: TGTGCCAGCAGCCAAGATGGGGACAGGGCTCAGCCCCAGCATTTT.

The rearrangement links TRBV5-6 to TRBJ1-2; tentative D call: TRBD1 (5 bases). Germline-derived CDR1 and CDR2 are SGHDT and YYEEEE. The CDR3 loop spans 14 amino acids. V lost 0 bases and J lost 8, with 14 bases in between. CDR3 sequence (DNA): TGTGCCAGCAGCTTGGCCCAGGGTTTAGGAGGCTACACCTTC. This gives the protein CASSLAQGLGGYTF.

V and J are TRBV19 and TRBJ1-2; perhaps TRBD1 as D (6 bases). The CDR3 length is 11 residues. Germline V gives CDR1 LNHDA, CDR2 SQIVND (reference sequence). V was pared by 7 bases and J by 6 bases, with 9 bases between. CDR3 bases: TGTGCCAGTACGGGGGCCAATGGCTACACCTTC. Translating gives CASTGANGYTF.